This T cell receptor beta chain was sequenced for a study of T cell changes during pregnancy in multiple sclerosis. The CDR3 length is 13 residues. The germline CDR1 and CDR2 sequences are MNHEY and SMNVEV (reference sequence). Trimming shortened V by 10 bases and J by 5 bases, and 17 bases separated the two germline ends. Clones were read by immunoSEQ multiplex PCR, and TCRdb kept only the in-frame ones, dropping some. The sample holds about 72,000 clones; roughly 91% are singletons and the top ten take 0.7%. The source of this sequence is a female donor in good health, enrolled as a control in a pregnancy study. The sample in question was peripheral blood, obtained in the third trimester of pregnancy. The gene calls are TRBV27 and TRBJ2-5, with a possible D match to TRBD1 (7 bases). The CDR3 spells CAIGRRGRETQYF. The DNA for the CDR3 is TGTGCCATTGGACGGAGGGGGCGGGAGACCCAGTACTTC.